This T cell receptor beta chain was found in a study of blood T cell repertoires in COVID-19. The method was immunoSEQ multiplex PCR; TCRdb's version includes in-frame clones alone and lacks a portion of them. The sample shows around 130,000 clones, about 90% of them seen only once. The CDR3 runs to 15 residues. The ends lost 3 bases at V and 3 bases at J; junction bases unmatched: 4. Germline V CDR1 and CDR2: LGHNA, YSLEER. The receptor was derived from a woman in her 50s who had recovered from COVID-19. The chain has TRBV4-3 and TRBJ2-1; 8 bases agree with TRBD2. Sequencing was done on a sample of peripheral blood. CDR3 protein: CASSQSSGIYNEQFF. CDR3 coding DNA: TGCGCCAGCAGCCAGAGTAGCGGGATCTACAATGAGCAGTTCTTC.